These T cell receptor beta chains were read from a single sample in a study of T cells in Graves' hyperthyroidism and ophthalmopathy. TCRdb itself ran the multiplex PCR reads through MiXCR, one entry per CDR3 protein. The sample gives some 620,000 distinct CDR3 sequences, 16% of which show up once; approximately 3.9% is in the top ten. The sequenced sample was blood. These receptor sequences come from a woman aged 25 to 45 with Graves' hyperthyroidism. The CDR3 runs from the conserved cysteine through the conserved F or W. The order of the fields is D gene, V gene, J gene, clone size, CDR3 protein, CDR3 DNA. The D gene is left open where the match is weak. Not all rows give a size; the values are once, few, many and, for expanded clones, a class.

>.|TRBV6-2/TRBV6-3|TRBJ1-5|.
CASSIGLGQPQHF
TGTGCCAGCTCAATAGGGCTAGGTCAGCCCCAGCATTTT
>.|TRBV28|TRBJ2-7|.
CVSSTGLNYEQYF
TGTGTCAGCAGTACGGGACTTAACTACGAGCAGTACTTC
>.|TRBV10-3|TRBJ2-7|many
CAISRTATYEQYF
TGTGCCATCAGTCGGACAGCGACCTACGAGCAGTACTTC
>.|TRBV13|TRBJ2-3|.
CASSLPGEADTQYF
TGTGCCAGCAGCTTACCCGGAGAGGCAGATACGCAGTATTTT
>TRBD2|TRBV7-9|TRBJ2-1|many
CASSIPLAGELEGSYNEQFF
TGTGCCAGCAGCATCCCACTAGCGGGCGAGCTGGAGGGGTCCTACAATGAGCAGTTCTTC
>.|TRBV28|TRBJ2-1|many
CASSGGLNRNEQFF
TGTGCCAGCAGCGGGGGACTTAACCGCAATGAGCAGTTCTTC
>TRBD2|TRBV6-5|TRBJ2-1|many
CASSYLAGRVHNEQFF
TGTGCCAGCAGTTACCTAGCGGGAAGGGTACACAATGAGCAGTTCTTC
>TRBD2|TRBV7-2|TRBJ2-1|.
CASSLVTTSGRADNEQFF
TGTGCCAGCAGCTTAGTAACAACTAGCGGGAGGGCCGACAATGAGCAGTTCTTC
>TRBD2|TRBV4-1|TRBJ2-7|.
CASSQALGERELYEQYF
TGCGCCAGCAGCCAAGCGTTGGGGGAGCGGGAGTTGTACGAGCAGTACTTC
>.|TRBV7-3|TRBJ1-5|few
CASSSASRNCRNQPQHF
TGTGCCAGCAGCTCCGCCTCGAGGAACTGCCGGAATCAGCCCCAGCATTTT
>.|TRBV20-1|TRBJ1-1|many
CSALPDSRNTEAFF
TGCAGTGCTCTTCCAGACAGCCGGAACACTGAAGCTTTCTTT
>.|TRBV28|TRBJ2-1|.
CASSSRSRTLGQFF
TGTGCCAGCAGCTCCCGATCCAGGACTCTCGGGCAGTTCTTC